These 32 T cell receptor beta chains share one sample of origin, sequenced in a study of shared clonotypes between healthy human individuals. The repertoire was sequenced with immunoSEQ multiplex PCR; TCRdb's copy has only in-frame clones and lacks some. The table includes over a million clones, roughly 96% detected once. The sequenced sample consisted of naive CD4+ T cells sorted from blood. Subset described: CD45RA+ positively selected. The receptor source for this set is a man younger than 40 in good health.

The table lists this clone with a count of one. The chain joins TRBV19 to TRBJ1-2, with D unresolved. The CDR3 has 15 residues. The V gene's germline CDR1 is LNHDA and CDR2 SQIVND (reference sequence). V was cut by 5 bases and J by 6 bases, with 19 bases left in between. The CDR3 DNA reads TGTGCCAGTAGTCTCGCCGGACCTAGTGGGCATGGCTACACCTTC. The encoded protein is CASSLAGPSGHGYTF.

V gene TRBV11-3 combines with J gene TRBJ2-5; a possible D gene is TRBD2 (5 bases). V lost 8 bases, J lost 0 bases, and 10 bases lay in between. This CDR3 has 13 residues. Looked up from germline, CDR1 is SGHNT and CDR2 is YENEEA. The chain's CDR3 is CASSRRYQETQYF. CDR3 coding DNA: TGTGCCAGCTCGAGGAGGTACCAAGAGACCCAGTACTTC.

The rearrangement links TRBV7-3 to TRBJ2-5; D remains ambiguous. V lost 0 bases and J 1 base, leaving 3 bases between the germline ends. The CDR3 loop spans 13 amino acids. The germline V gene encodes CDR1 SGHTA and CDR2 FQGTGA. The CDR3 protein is CASSLTPQETQYF. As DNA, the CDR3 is TGTGCCAGCAGCTTAACCCCCCAAGAGACCCAGTACTTC.

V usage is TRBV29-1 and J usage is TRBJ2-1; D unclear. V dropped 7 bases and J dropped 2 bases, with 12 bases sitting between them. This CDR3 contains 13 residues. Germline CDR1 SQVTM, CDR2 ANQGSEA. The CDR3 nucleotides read TGCAGCGCCGAAGGGTCCGCCTACAATGAGCAGTTCTTC. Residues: CSAEGSAYNEQFF.

DNA of the CDR3: TGTGCCAGCAGCTTGGAATCGAAAGACCAAATCTACGAGCAGTACTTC. Translation: CASSLESKDQIYEQYF. The chain uses TRBV5-8 and TRBJ2-7; D not resolved. This CDR3 has 16 amino acids. V lost 0 bases and J 3 bases, leaving 16 bases between the germline ends. CDR1 is SGHTS and CDR2 is YDEGEE in the germline V gene.

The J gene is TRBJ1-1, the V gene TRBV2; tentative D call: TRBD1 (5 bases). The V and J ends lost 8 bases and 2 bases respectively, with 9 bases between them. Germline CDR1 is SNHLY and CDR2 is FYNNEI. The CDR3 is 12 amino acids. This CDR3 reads CASVDRNTEAFF. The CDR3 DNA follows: TGTGCCAGCGTAGACAGAAACACTGAAGCTTTCTTT.

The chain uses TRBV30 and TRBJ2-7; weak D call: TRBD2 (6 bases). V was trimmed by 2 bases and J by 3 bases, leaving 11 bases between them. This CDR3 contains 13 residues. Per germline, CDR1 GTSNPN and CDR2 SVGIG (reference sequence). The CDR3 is CAWSMGLVYEQYF. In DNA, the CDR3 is TGTGCCTGGAGTATGGGACTGGTCTACGAGCAGTACTTC.

CDR3 in DNA: TGTGCCAGCAGCGTAGAGACTAGCGGGAGGGGAGAGCAGTACTTC. Its translation: CASSVETSGRGEQYF. The rearrangement uses TRBV9 and TRBJ2-7; 14 bases are a match to TRBD2. V lost 0 bases, J lost 7 bases, and 3 bases stayed unmatched. CDR1 and CDR2 from the germline V gene are SGDLS and YYNGEE. The CDR3 has 15 residues.

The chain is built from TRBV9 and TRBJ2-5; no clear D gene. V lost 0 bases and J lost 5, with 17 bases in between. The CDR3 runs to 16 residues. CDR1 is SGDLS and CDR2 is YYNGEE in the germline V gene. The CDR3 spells CASSVGPFEWLETQYF. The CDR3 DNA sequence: TGTGCCAGCAGCGTAGGACCGTTTGAGTGGTTGGAGACCCAGTACTTC.

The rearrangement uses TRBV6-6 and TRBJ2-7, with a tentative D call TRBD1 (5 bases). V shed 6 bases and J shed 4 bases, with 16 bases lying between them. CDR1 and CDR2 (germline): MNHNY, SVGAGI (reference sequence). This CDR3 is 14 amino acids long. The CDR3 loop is CASRAIQGPYEQYF. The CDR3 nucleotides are TGTGCCAGCAGGGCAATTCAGGGCCCTTACGAGCAGTACTTC.

The CDR3 protein is CASSYKMTRGETQYF. CDR3 DNA: TGTGCCAGCAGCTACAAAATGACTAGGGGAGAGACCCAGTACTTC. The rearrangement uses TRBV7-8 and TRBJ2-5; a weak D match, TRBD2 (6 bases). The germline gives CDR1 SGHVS, CDR2 FQNEAQ. V lost 4 bases and J lost 4, with 16 bases in between. The CDR3 consists of 15 residues. Drawing the rest from reference TRBV7-8 and TRBJ2-5, the complete variable domain is GAGVSQSPRYKVAKRGQDVALRCDPISGHVSLFWYQQALGQGPEFLTYFQNEAQLDKSGLPSDRFFAERPEGSVSTLKIQRTQQEDSAVYLCASSYKMTRGETQYFGPGTRLLVL.

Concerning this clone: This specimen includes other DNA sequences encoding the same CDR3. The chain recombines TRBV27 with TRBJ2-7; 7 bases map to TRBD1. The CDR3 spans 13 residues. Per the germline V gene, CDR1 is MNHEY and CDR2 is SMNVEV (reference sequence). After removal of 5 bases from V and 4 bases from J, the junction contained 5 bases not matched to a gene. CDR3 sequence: CASSLGTDYEQYF. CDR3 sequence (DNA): TGTGCCAGCAGTCTAGGGACAGATTACGAGCAGTACTTC.

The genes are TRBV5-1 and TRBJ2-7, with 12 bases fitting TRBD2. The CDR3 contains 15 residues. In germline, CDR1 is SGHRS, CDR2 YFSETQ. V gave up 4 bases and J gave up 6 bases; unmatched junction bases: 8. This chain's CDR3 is CASSRLAGEYLEQYF. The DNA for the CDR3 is TGCGCCAGCAGCAGACTAGCGGGAGAGTATCTCGAGCAGTACTTC.

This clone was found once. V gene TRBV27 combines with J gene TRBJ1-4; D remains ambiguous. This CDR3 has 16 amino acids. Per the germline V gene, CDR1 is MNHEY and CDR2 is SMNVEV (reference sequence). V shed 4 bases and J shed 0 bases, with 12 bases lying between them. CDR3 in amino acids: CASSSRVRATNEKLFF. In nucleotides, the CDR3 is TGTGCCAGCAGTTCGAGGGTGAGGGCAACTAATGAAAAACTGTTTTTT. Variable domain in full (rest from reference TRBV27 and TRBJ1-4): EAQVTQNPRYLITVTGKKLTVTCSQNMNHEYMSWYRQDPGLGLRQIYYSMNVEVTDKGDVPEGYKVSRKEKRNFPLILESPSPNQTSLYFCASSSRVRATNEKLFFGSGTQLSVL.

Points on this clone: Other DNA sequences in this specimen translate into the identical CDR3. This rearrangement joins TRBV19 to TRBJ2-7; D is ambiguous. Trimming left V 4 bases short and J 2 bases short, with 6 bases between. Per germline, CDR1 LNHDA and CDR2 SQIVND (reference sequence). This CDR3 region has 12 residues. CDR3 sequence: CASSTPPYEQYF. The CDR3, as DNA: TGTGCCAGTAGTACCCCGCCCTACGAGCAGTACTTC.

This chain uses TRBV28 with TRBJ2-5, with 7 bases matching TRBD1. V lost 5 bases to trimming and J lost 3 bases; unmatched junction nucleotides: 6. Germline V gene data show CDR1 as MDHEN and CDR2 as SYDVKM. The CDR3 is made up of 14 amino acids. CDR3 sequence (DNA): TGTGCCAGCAGTGATTGGGGGACAGAAGAGACCCAGTACTTC. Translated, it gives CASSDWGTEETQYF.

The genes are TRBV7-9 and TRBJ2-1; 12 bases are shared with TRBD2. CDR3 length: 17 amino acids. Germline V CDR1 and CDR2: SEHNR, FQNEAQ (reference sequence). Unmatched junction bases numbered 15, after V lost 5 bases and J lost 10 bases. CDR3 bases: TGTGCCAGCAGCGACTACCGGACTAGCGGGACCGCGGGCGAGCAGTTCTTC. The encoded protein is CASSDYRTSGTAGEQFF. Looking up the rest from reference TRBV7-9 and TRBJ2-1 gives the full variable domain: DTGVSQNPRHKITKRGQNVTFRCDPISEHNRLYWYRQTLGQGPEFLTYFQNEAQLEKSRLLSDRFSAERPKGSFSTLEIQRTEQGDSAMYLCASSDYRTSGTAGEQFFGPGTRLTVL.

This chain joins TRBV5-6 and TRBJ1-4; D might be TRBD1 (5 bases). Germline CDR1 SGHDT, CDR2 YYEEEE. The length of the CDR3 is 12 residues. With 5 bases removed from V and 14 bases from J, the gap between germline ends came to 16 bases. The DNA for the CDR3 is TGTGCCAGCAGTTTGCCCCAGGGTAGGCTGTTTTTT. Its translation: CASSLPQGRLFF.

CDR3 residues: CASSLEGGQPQHF. The CDR3 DNA reads TGTGCCAGCAGCTTGGAGGGGGGTCAGCCCCAGCATTTT. This chain links TRBV11-2 with TRBJ1-5, with D possibly matching TRBD1 (6 bases). The V end lost 3 bases, the J end lost 6 bases, and 9 bases lay between the germline ends. The CDR3 consists of 13 residues. The germline gives CDR1 SGHAT, CDR2 FQNNGV.

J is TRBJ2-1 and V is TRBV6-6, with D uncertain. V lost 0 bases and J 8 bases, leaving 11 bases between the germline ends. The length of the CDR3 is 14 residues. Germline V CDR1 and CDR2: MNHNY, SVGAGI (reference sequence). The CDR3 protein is CASSYSIQSDEQFF. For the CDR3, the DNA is TGTGCCAGCAGTTACTCGATACAGTCCGATGAGCAGTTCTTC.

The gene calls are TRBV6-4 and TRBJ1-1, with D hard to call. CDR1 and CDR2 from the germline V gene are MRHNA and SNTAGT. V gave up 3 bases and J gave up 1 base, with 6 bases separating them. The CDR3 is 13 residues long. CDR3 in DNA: TGTGCCAGCAGTGAGCAGACGAACACTGAAGCTTTCTTT. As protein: CASSEQTNTEAFF.

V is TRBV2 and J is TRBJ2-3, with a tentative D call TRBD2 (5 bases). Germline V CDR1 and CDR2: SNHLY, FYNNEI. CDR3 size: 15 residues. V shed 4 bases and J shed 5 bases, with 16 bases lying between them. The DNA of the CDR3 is TGTGCCAGCAGTGTATCCCGGGGTCAAGGAGATACGCAGTATTTT. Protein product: CASSVSRGQGDTQYF.

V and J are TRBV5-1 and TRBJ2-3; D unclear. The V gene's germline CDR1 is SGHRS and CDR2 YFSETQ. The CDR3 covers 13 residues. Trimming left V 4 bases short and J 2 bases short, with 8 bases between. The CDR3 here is CASSGGNTDTQYF. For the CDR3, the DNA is TGCGCCAGCAGCGGTGGTAACACAGATACGCAGTATTTT.

CDR3 region: CASSQAGGTYEKLFF. The DNA of the CDR3 is TGCGCCAGCAGCCAAGCCGGGGGAACTTACGAAAAACTGTTTTTT. This sequence joins TRBV4-3 and TRBJ1-4; D may be TRBD1 (5 bases). Trimming stripped 1 base from V and 8 bases from J, with 14 bases between. CDR1 is LGHNA, CDR2 YSLEER, per germline. The CDR3 has 15 amino acids.

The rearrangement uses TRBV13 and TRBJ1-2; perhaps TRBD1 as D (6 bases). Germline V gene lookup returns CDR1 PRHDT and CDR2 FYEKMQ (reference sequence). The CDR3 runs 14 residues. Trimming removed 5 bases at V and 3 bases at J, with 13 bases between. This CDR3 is CASSARGAYYGYTF. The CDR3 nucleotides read TGTGCCAGCAGCGCTCGGGGGGCCTACTATGGCTACACCTTC.

The CDR3 loop is CASSLGQGSSYEQYF. CDR3 sequence (DNA): TGTGCCAGCTCTTTAGGACAGGGGAGCTCCTACGAGCAGTACTTC. The V gene is TRBV18, the J gene TRBJ2-7, with TRBD1 matching 9 bases. The CDR3 sequence is 15 residues long. J gave up 0 bases and V 6 bases, and 6 bases lay outside the gene matches. Germline loops: CDR1 KGHSH, CDR2 LQKENI.

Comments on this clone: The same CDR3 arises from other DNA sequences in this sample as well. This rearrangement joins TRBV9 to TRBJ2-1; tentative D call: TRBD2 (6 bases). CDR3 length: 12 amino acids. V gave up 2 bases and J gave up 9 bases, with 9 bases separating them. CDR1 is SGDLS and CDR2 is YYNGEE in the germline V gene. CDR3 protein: CASSVGRGEQFF. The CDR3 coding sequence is TGTGCCAGCAGCGTCGGGAGAGGTGAGCAGTTCTTC.

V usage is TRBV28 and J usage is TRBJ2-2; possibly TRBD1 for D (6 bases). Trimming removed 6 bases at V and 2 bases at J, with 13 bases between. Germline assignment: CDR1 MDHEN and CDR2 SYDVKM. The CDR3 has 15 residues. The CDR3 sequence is CASRASRGNTGELFF. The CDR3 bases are TGTGCCAGCAGGGCTTCCAGGGGAAACACCGGGGAGCTGTTTTTT.

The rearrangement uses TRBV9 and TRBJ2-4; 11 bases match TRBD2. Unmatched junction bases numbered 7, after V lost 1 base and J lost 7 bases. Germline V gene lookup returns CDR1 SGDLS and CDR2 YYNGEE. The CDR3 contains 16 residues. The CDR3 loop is CASSVSPSGRHNIQYF. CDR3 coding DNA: TGTGCCAGCAGCGTATCCCCTAGCGGGAGGCACAACATTCAGTACTTC. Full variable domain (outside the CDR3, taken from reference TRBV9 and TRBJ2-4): DSGVTQTPKHLITATGQRVTLRCSPRSGDLSVYWYQQSLDQGLQFLIQYYNGEERAKGNILERFSAQQFPDLHSELNLSSLELGDSALYFCASSVSPSGRHNIQYFGAGTRLSVL.

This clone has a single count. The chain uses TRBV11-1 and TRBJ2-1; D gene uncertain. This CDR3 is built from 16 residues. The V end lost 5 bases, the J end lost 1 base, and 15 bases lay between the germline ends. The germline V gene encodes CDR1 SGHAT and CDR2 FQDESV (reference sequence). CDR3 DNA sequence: TGTGCCAGCAGCCCCCGGATTGTGAGTTCCTACAATGAGCAGTTCTTC. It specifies CASSPRIVSSYNEQFF.

The chain's CDR3 is CASSDASRGILPFF. CDR3 nucleotide sequence: TGTGCCAGCAGCGACGCCTCACGGGGGATTCTACCGTTCTTC. The chain has TRBV9 and TRBJ2-1; weak D call: TRBD2 (6 bases). CDR3 size: 14 residues. Trimming took 3 bases from V and 15 from J, leaving 22 bases between them. Germline values: CDR1 SGDLS, CDR2 YYNGEE.

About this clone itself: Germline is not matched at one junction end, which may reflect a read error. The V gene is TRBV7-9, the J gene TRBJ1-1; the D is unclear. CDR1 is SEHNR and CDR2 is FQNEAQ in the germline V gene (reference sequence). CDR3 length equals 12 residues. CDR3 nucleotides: TGTGCCAGCAGCTTTGGAGACACGGAAGCTTTCTTT. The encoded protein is CASSFGDTEAFF.